The source of this T cell receptor (beta chain) is a study of blood T cell repertoires in COVID-19. Whole-study context: T cells, B-cell-depleted T cells, or PBMCs supplied cDNA or gDNA.

This clone was observed once. This same CDR3 is encoded by further DNA sequences in the sample. The CDR3 has 14 amino acids. V shed 3 bases and J shed 1 base, with 9 bases lying between them. In germline, CDR1 is KGHSH, CDR2 LQKENI. Clones were read by immunoSEQ multiplex PCR, and TCRdb kept only the in-frame ones, dropping some. Here the sample spans about 83,000 clones, about 86% being singletons. The chain links TRBV18 to TRBJ1-1, with D possibly TRBD1 on 5 matching bases. This TCR was recovered from a woman older than 75 in a cohort sampled during active or convalescent COVID-19. The sequencing input was peripheral blood. The CDR3: CASSPSTENTEAFF. CDR3 bases: TGTGCCAGCTCACCCTCGACAGAGAACACTGAAGCTTTCTTT.